A selection of T cell receptor beta chains follows, all from one sample in a study of T cell responses to AZD1222 COVID-19 vaccine. Using immunoSEQ multiplex PCR, the repertoire was profiled, and TCRdb retains in-frame clones only, with some absent. The table records 100,000 to 150,000 clones, about nine tenths of them present only once. The sequencing here drew on peripheral blood, taken on day 0 of AZD1222 vaccination. These TCRs come from an adult in good health. Both conserved end residues are trimmed from each CDR3. Clone size appears in some rows only: once, few, many, or a class for an expanded clone.

clone size,V gene,CDR3 protein
-,TRBV5-1,ASSFGLAGTDTQY
-,TRBV6-6,ASSYQGAYEQY
-,TRBV19,ASSPRTGYYEQY
-,TRBV6-6,ASRVTGGTEAF
-,TRBV6-1,ASSEDRVRPQH
-,TRBV7-9,ASSLATSQETQY
-,TRBV2,ASSGFSGPSGSPYEQY
once,TRBV11-3,ASSFSGTPDTQY
once,TRBV5-4,ASSLPRQGANEQY
-,TRBV9,ASSVGTHSNQPQH
-,TRBV10-3,AISGTGTTDTQY
-,TRBV13,ASRNRGNTEAF
once,TRBV28,ASSLFGALQH
few,TRBV10-1,ASNTLCGGKAYEQY
-,TRBV2,ASSEEQGTEAF
few,TRBV4-2,ASSQESGEAF
-,TRBV30,AWSRALLHGYT
-,TRBV3-1/TRBV3-2,ASSLASGTYEQY
few,TRBV7-8,ASSFVAAHTQY
-,TRBV5-4,ASSLGGTYSSGNTIY
-,TRBV12-3/TRBV12-4,ASSSDSPGQY
-,TRBV6-5,ASRGSADTQY
-,TRBV7-8,ASSRSGRRGYEQY